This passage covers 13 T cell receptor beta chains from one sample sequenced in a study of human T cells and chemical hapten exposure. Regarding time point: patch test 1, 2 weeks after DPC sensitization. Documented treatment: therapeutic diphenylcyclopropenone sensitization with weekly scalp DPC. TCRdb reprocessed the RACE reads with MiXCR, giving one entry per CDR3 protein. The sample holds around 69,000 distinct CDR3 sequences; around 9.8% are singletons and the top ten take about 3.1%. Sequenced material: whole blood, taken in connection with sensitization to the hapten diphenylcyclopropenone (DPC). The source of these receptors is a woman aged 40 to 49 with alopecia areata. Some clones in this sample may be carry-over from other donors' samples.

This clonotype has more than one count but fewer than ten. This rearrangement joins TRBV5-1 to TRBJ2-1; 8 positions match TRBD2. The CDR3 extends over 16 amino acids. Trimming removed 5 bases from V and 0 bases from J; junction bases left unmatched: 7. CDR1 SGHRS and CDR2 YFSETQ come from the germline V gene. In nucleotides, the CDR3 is TGCGCCAGCAGGCTCGGACTAGCAAGCTCCTACAATGAGCAGTTCTTC. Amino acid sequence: CASRLGLASSYNEQFF.

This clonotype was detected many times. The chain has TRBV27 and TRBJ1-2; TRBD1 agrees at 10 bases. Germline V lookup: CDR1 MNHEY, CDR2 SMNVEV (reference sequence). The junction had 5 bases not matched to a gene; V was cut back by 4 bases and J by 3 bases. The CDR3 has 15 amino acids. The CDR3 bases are TGTGCCAGCAGTTCGCGGACAGGGGGAGACTATGGCTACACCTTC. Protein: CASSSRTGGDYGYTF.

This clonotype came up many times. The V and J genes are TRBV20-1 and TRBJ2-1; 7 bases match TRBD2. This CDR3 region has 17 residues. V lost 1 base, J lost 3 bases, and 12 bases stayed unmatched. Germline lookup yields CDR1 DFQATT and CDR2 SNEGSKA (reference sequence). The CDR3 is CSARASGGSPYYNEQFF. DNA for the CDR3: TGCAGTGCTAGAGCATCCGGGGGGAGTCCGTACTACAATGAGCAGTTCTTC.

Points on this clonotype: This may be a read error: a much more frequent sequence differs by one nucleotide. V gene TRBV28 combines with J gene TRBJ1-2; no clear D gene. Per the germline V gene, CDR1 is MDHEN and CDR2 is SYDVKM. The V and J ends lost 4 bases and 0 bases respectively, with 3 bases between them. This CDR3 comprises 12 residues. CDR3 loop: CASSYSNYGYTF. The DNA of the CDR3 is TGTGCCAGCAGTTATTCTAACTATGGCTACACCTTC.

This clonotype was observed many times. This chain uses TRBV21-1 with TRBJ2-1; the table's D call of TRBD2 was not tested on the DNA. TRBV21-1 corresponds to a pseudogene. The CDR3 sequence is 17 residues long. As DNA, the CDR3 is TGTGCCAGCAGCAAAGCAGGTACTAGCGGGAAATACAATGAGCAGTTCTTC. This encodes CASSKAGTSGKYNEQFF.

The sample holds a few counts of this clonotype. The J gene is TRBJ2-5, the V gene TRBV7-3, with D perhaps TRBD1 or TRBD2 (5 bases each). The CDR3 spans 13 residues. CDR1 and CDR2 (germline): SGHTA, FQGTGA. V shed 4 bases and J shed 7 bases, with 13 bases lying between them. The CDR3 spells CASSSGPSGTQYF. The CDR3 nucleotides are TGTGCCAGCAGCTCGGGACCCAGCGGGACCCAGTACTTC.

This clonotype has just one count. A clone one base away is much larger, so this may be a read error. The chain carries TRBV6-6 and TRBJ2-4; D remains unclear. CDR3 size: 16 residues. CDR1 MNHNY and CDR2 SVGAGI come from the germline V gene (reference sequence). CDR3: CASSYRSALAKNIEYF. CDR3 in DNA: TGTGCCAGCAGTTACCGGTCAGCTCTGGCCAAAAACATTGAGTACTTC.

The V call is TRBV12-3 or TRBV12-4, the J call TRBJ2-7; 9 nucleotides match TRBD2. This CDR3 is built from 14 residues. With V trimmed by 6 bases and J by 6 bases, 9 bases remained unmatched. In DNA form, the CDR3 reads TGTGCCAGCAGCCCAGCGGGGGGACGTCTCGAGCAGTACTTC. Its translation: CASSPAGGRLEQYF.

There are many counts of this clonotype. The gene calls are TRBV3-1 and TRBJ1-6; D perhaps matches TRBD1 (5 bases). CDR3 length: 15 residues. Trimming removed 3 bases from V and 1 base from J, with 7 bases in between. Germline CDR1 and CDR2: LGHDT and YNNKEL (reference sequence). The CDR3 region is CASSQGGSYNSPLHF. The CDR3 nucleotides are TGTGCCAGCAGCCAGGGGGGTTCCTATAATTCACCCCTCCACTTT.

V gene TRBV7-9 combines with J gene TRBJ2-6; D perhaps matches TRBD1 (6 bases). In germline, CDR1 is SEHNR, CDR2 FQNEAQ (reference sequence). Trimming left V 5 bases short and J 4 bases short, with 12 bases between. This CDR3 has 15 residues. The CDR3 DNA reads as TGTGCCAGCAGCCTCAGGGGAGCAGGGGCCAACGTCCTGACTTTC. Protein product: CASSLRGAGANVLTF.

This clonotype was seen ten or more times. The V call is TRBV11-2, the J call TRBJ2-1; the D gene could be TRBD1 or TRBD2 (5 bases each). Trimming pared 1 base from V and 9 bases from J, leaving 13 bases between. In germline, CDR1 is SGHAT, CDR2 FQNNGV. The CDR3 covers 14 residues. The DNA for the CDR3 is TGTGCCAGCAGCTTAGTAGGAGTGGGGACTGAGCAGTTCTTC. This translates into CASSLVGVGTEQFF.

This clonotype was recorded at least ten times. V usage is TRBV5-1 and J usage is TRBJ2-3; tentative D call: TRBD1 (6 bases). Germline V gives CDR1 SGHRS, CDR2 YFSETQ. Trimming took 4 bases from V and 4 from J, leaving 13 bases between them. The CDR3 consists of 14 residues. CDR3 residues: CASSPGQPPDTQYF. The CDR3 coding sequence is TGCGCCAGCAGCCCAGGACAGCCCCCAGATACGCAGTATTTT.

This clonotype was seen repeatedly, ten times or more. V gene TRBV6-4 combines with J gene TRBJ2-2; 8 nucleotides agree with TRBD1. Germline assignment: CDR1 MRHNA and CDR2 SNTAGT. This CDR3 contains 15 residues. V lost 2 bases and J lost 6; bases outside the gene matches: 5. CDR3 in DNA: TGTGCCAGCAGTGACCAGGGGGCATCGGCCGGGGAGCTGTTTTTT. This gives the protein CASSDQGASAGELFF.